The 4 T cell receptor beta chains listed next were all sequenced from one sample in a study of blood T cell repertoires in COVID-19. Generated by immunoSEQ multiplex PCR, the TCRdb table keeps only in-frame clones and is missing some. The top ten hold about 1.5% of the sample, which has 100,000 to 150,000 clones, 85% to 90% seen once. The sample consisted of peripheral blood. These receptors originate from a human donor in a cohort sampled during active COVID-19.

This clone is a singleton in its sample. This chain links TRBV3-1 (or the pseudogene TRBV3-2) with TRBJ1-2, with 8 bases aligning to TRBD1. The ends lost 4 bases at V and 2 bases at J; junction bases unmatched: 6. CDR3 length: 15 amino acids. CDR1 LGHDT and CDR2 YNNKEL come from the germline V gene (reference sequence). The CDR3 sequence: CASSPSGQGNYGYTF. The CDR3, as DNA: TGTGCCAGCAGCCCCTCTGGACAGGGCAACTATGGCTACACCTTC.

The chain combines TRBV9 with TRBJ2-3; 10 nucleotides agree with TRBD2. CDR3 size: 16 residues. Germline values: CDR1 SGDLS, CDR2 YYNGEE. The trim removed 0 bases at V and 2 bases at J, leaving 3 bases unmatched. The CDR3 is CASSVASGGATDTQYF. The CDR3 nucleotides are TGTGCCAGCAGCGTAGCCAGCGGGGGGGCCACAGATACGCAGTATTTT. Variable domain in full (rest from reference TRBV9 and TRBJ2-3): DSGVTQTPKHLITATGQRVTLRCSPRSGDLSVYWYQQSLDQGLQFLIQYYNGEERAKGNILERFSAQQFPDLHSELNLSSLELGDSALYFCASSVASGGATDTQYFGPGTRLTVL.

The genes are TRBV6-2 or TRBV6-3 and TRBJ2-5; D might be TRBD2 (6 bases). V lost 0 bases and J lost 5, with 16 bases in between. In germline, CDR1 is MNHEY, CDR2 SVGEGT. This CDR3 has 16 residues. CDR3 bases: TGTGCCAGCAGTTACTCGATCGGGGGAATTCAGGAGACCCAGTACTTC. This translates into CASSYSIGGIQETQYF.

This clone showed up just once. This chain connects TRBV5-4 to TRBJ1-6; D unclear. V was pared by 4 bases and J by 14 bases, with 19 bases between. Germline values: CDR1 SGHNT, CDR2 YYREEE (reference sequence). This CDR3 has 14 residues. CDR3 bases: TGTGCCAGCAGCGACGCCTCAGGTTATAACACCCTCCACTTT. Amino acid sequence: CASSDASGYNTLHF.